These 31 T cell receptor beta chains came from one sample sequenced in a study of glioma-infiltrating T cells after dendritic cell vaccination. This table comes from immunoSEQ multiplex PCR, and its TCRdb copy is limited to in-frame clones, with some not included. The sample lists roughly 82,000 clones, about 87% occurring once. The material sequenced was blood, taken before dendritic cell vaccination. The receptors originated from a human donor with glioblastoma.

V is TRBV19 and J is TRBJ1-4, with 10 positions matching TRBD1. The CDR3 spans 15 residues. V trimming: 8 bases; J trimming: 0 bases; junction bases outside the gene matches: 3. Germline loops: CDR1 LNHDA, CDR2 SQIVND (reference sequence). CDR3 in amino acids: CASGQGVATNEKLFF. The CDR3 DNA reads as TGTGCCAGTGGACAGGGGGTTGCAACTAATGAAAAACTGTTTTTT.

The chain couples TRBV2 to TRBJ2-5, with a weak D call TRBD2 (6 bases). CDR1 SNHLY and CDR2 FYNNEI come from the germline V gene. V was clipped by 10 bases and J by 5 bases, with 17 bases between them. This CDR3 contains 13 residues. The CDR3 region is CATAPRRAETQYF. The CDR3 nucleotides read TGTGCCACCGCCCCCCGGAGGGCCGAGACCCAGTACTTC. The full variable domain, rest sourced from reference TRBV2 and TRBJ2-5, is EPEVTQTPSHQVTQMGQEVILRCVPISNHLYFYWYRQILGQKVEFLVSFYNNEISEKSEIFDDQFSVERPDGSNFTLKIRSTKLEDSAMYFCATAPRRAETQYFGPGTRLLVL.

The chain is built from TRBV27 and TRBJ2-7; D may be TRBD1 (6 bases). CDR1 is MNHEY, CDR2 SMNVEV, per germline (reference sequence). The CDR3 consists of 13 residues. The ends were cut back, 3 bases at V and 3 bases at J, with 9 bases in the middle. The CDR3 nucleotides read TGTGCCAGCAGTTTGGGACACGGCTACGAGCAGTACTTC. Residues: CASSLGHGYEQYF.

This chain connects TRBV6-5 to TRBJ1-1; TRBD1 matches at 8 bases. In germline, CDR1 is MNHEY, CDR2 SVGAGI. The CDR3 consists of 14 residues. Trimming cost V 5 bases and J 5 bases; bases outside gene matches: 7. The CDR3 coding sequence is TGTGCCAGCAGTGCCGGGACAGGATATACTGAAGCTTTCTTT. Translating gives CASSAGTGYTEAFF.

The gene calls are TRBV6-1 and TRBJ1-5; 7 bases agree with TRBD1. From germline, CDR1 is MNHNS and CDR2 SASEGT. V shed 4 bases, J shed 2 bases, and the junction held 2 bases outside the gene matches. The CDR3 loop spans 14 amino acids. CDR3 nucleotides: TGTGCCAGCAGTGCGACAGGGCGCAATCAGCCCCAGCATTTT. As protein: CASSATGRNQPQHF.

The count of this clone is one. This rearrangement joins TRBV10-3 to TRBJ1-6, with 7 bases matching TRBD1. Germline V lookup: CDR1 ENHRY, CDR2 SYGVKD. The CDR3 covers 13 residues. V trimming: 10 bases; J trimming: 8 bases; junction bases outside the gene matches: 8. DNA for the CDR3: TGTGCCACTAGGGACAGAGACTATTCACCCCTCCACTTT. It is translated as CATRDRDYSPLHF.

The chain carries TRBV29-1 and TRBJ2-7, with TRBD2 matching 10 bases. The J segment lost 2 bases and the V segment lost 6 bases, leaving 10 bases of the junction unmatched. The CDR3 sequence is 15 residues long. CDR1 and CDR2 (germline): SQVTM, ANQGSEA. The CDR3 DNA follows: TGCAGCGTGAAGGGTAGCGGGAGGATTACCTACGAGCAGTACTTC. This translates into CSVKGSGRITYEQYF.

About this clone: Other DNA sequences in the sample encode the same CDR3. The V gene is TRBV5-1, the J gene TRBJ1-1; D might be TRBD1 (5 bases). Trimming cost V 0 bases and J 0 bases, with 6 bases left between them. The CDR3 runs to 14 residues. Germline V gene lookup returns CDR1 SGHRS and CDR2 YFSETQ. The CDR3 sequence: CASSLGGLNTEAFF. The DNA of the CDR3 is TGCGCCAGCAGCTTGGGGGGCTTGAACACTGAAGCTTTCTTT.

This chain uses TRBV5-1 with TRBJ1-6, with D uncertain. V lost 0 bases and J 5 bases, leaving 9 bases between the germline ends. Germline values: CDR1 SGHRS, CDR2 YFSETQ. The length of the CDR3 is 15 residues. The CDR3 reads CASSLEGGNNSPLHF. The CDR3 DNA reads TGCGCCAGCAGCTTGGAGGGAGGAAATAATTCACCCCTCCACTTT.

CDR3 DNA: TGTGCCAGCCGATTAAGCGGACAGGTAAACACTGAAGCTTTCTTT. Encoded protein: CASRLSGQVNTEAFF. The chain combines TRBV18 with TRBJ1-1, with 7 bases that match TRBD1. The CDR3 is made up of 15 amino acids. V lost 8 bases and J lost 2; bases outside the gene matches: 11. From germline, CDR1 is KGHSH and CDR2 LQKENI.

The chain joins TRBV21-1 to TRBJ2-7; TRBD2 was called by the table and not checked on the DNA. TRBV21-1 is termed a pseudogene. The CDR3 consists of 18 residues. The CDR3 DNA reads as TGTGCCAGCAGCAAAGTAAAGGGACTAGCGGGAGTATCCTACGAGCAGTACTTC. Protein product: CASSKVKGLAGVSYEQYF.

The CDR3 DNA sequence: TGTGCCAGCAGCGTAGTGGCAGGGCACCACAGGGACATTCAGTACTTC. It specifies CASSVVAGHHRDIQYF. The V call is TRBV9, the J call TRBJ2-4; perhaps TRBD1 as D (6 bases). CDR3 length equals 16 residues. CDR1 SGDLS and CDR2 YYNGEE come from the germline V gene. Between the trimmed V and J ends, which lost 0 bases and 8 bases, there was a span of 18 bases.

The table lists this clone with a count of one. The V call is TRBV11-2, the J call TRBJ1-2; TRBD1 matches 7 bases. Germline V gives CDR1 SGHAT, CDR2 FQNNGV. J lost 6 bases, V lost 4 bases, and 14 bases had no gene match. The CDR3 is made up of 16 amino acids. CDR3 coding DNA: TGTGCCAGCAGCTCGCGTCGGACAGGTGCATATAATGGCTACACCTTC. It yields the protein CASSSRRTGAYNGYTF.

This clone was recorded once. This chain links TRBV29-1 with TRBJ1-2; possibly TRBD1 for D (6 bases). CDR1 SQVTM and CDR2 ANQGSEA come from the germline V gene. V lost 0 bases, J lost 6 bases, and 14 bases lay in between. CDR3 length: 14 amino acids. The chain's CDR3 is CSVEDQTGQDGYTF. In nucleotides, the CDR3 is TGCAGCGTTGAAGATCAAACAGGGCAGGATGGCTACACCTTC.

This clone appeared a single time. CDR3 bases: TGCAGTGCTAGGAGGAACACTGAAGCTTTCTTT. Amino acids: CSARRNTEAFF. The chain combines TRBV20-1 with TRBJ1-1; D gene ambiguous. This CDR3 contains 11 residues. CDR1 DFQATT and CDR2 SNEGSKA come from the germline V gene (reference sequence). Trimming took 3 bases from V and 1 from J, leaving 3 bases between them.

CDR3 nucleotides: TGCGCCAGCAGCTTTCCCCTGTCGGGCCCTGACAGGAACTCCTACGAGCAGTACTTC. Protein sequence: CASSFPLSGPDRNSYEQYF. V and J are TRBV5-1 and TRBJ2-7, with D possibly being TRBD1 (6 bases). There are 19 residues in the CDR3. The V end lost 2 bases, the J end lost 0 bases, and 24 bases lay between the germline ends. Germline-derived CDR1 and CDR2 are SGHRS and YFSETQ.

The chain employs TRBV7-9 and TRBJ1-1; a possible D gene is TRBD1 (5 bases). Trimming left V 1 base short and J 9 bases short, with 9 bases between. CDR1 and CDR2 (germline): SEHNR, FQNEAQ (reference sequence). CDR3 length: 12 amino acids. CDR3 in DNA: TGTGCCAGCAGCTTAGGGACACCCCAAGCTTTCTTT. Protein sequence: CASSLGTPQAFF.

This clone was seen only once. The chain couples TRBV30 to TRBJ2-7; the D gene is possibly TRBD2 (6 bases). The V gene lost 0 bases and the J gene lost 0 bases, with 12 bases spanning the gap. The CDR3 loop spans 15 amino acids. Germline CDR1 GTSNPN, CDR2 SVGIG (reference sequence). CDR3 amino acids: CAWSVGAGSSYEQYF. The CDR3 nucleotides read TGTGCCTGGAGTGTAGGCGCGGGATCCTCCTACGAGCAGTACTTC.

The V gene is TRBV7-9, the J gene TRBJ1-6; 9 bases are shared with TRBD1. V was pared by 5 bases and J by 7 bases, with 6 bases of the junction left unmatched. Germline V gene lookup returns CDR1 SEHNR and CDR2 FQNEAQ (reference sequence). CDR3 length equals 15 residues. CDR3 residues: CASSLGQGYNSPLHF. The DNA of the CDR3 is TGTGCCAGCAGCCTAGGACAGGGGTACAATTCACCCCTCCACTTT.

This chain links TRBV18 with TRBJ1-4, with TRBD1 identical over 7 bases. Germline V lookup: CDR1 KGHSH, CDR2 LQKENI. The V gene end was trimmed by 6 bases and the J gene end by 8 bases; junction bases not matched to a gene: 12. The CDR3 spans 15 residues. This CDR3 reads CASSLQGPDEEKLFF. The CDR3 DNA follows: TGTGCCAGCTCGCTACAGGGGCCCGACGAGGAAAAACTGTTTTTT.

This sequence joins TRBV30 and TRBJ2-2; TRBD2 agrees at 7 bases. V dropped 1 base and J dropped 6; count of bases not matched to a gene: 5. The CDR3 has 14 amino acids. Germline V gene data show CDR1 as GTSNPN and CDR2 as SVGIG (reference sequence). The CDR3 nucleotides read TGTGCCTGGAGTGGCGGGAGATTGGCCGGGGAGCTGTTTTTT. Translating gives CAWSGGRLAGELFF.

The chain has TRBV7-3 and TRBJ2-7, with D possibly TRBD2 on 7 matching bases. The CDR3 is made up of 15 amino acids. Trimming shortened V by 4 bases and J by 4 bases, and 17 bases separated the two germline ends. Germline assignment: CDR1 SGHTA and CDR2 FQGTGA. The CDR3 region has the DNA TGTGCCAGCAGCTCCCAGGGAGGGACACTTTACGAGCAGTACTTC. Encoded protein: CASSSQGGTLYEQYF.

The chain carries TRBV5-1 and TRBJ2-7; 8 nucleotides align to TRBD1. The germline V gene encodes CDR1 SGHRS and CDR2 YFSETQ. The CDR3 runs 14 residues. J gave up 2 bases and V 4 bases, and 5 bases lay outside the gene matches. The chain's CDR3 is CASSRRTGTYEQYF. The CDR3 nucleotides are TGCGCCAGCAGCCGGAGGACAGGGACCTACGAGCAGTACTTC.

The table lists this clone with a count of one. The rearrangement joins TRBV6-5 to TRBJ2-3, with 9 bases matching TRBD2. Trimming removed 8 bases from V and 9 bases from J; junction bases left unmatched: 15. The CDR3 totals 15 residues. Germline V CDR1 and CDR2: MNHEY, SVGAGI. The CDR3 sequence: CASQPSGVKGGTQYF. Here the CDR3 DNA reads TGTGCCAGCCAACCTAGCGGGGTCAAGGGAGGCACGCAGTATTTT.

This clone was seen a single time. This sequence joins TRBV25-1 and TRBJ2-1, with 10 bases identical to TRBD1. CDR1 is MGHDK and CDR2 is SYGVNS in the germline V gene. V dropped 5 bases and J dropped 4; count of bases not matched to a gene: 2. The CDR3 has 14 amino acids. CDR3 nucleotides: TGTGCCAGCAGTAGACAGGGGGCTTACAATGAGCAGTTCTTC. Translation gives CASSRQGAYNEQFF.

The rearrangement links TRBV27 to TRBJ2-3, with a tentative D call TRBD1 (6 bases). V dropped 3 bases and J dropped 4 bases, with 29 bases sitting between them. The CDR3 is 20 amino acids. The germline CDR1 and CDR2 sequences are MNHEY and SMNVEV (reference sequence). The CDR3: CASSFTGPIGGRQTPDTQYF. CDR3 bases: TGTGCCAGCAGTTTTACGGGACCCATAGGGGGTAGGCAAACACCAGATACGCAGTATTTT.

The J gene is TRBJ2-7, the V gene TRBV7-2; the D is unclear. Germline V gives CDR1 SGHTA, CDR2 FQGNSA. The CDR3 extends over 13 amino acids. The germline V and J ends were trimmed by 3 bases and 2 bases, with 8 bases remaining between them. This chain's CDR3 is CASSFAVPYEQYF. The CDR3 region has the DNA TGTGCCAGCAGCTTTGCGGTACCCTACGAGCAGTACTTC.

This clone was picked up one time. V and J are TRBV2 and TRBJ2-2; 13 bases align to TRBD2. In germline, CDR1 is SNHLY, CDR2 FYNNEI. V was pared by 4 bases and J by 6 bases, with 8 bases of the junction left unmatched. This CDR3 has 17 amino acids. The CDR3 region is CASSVTSGGAGAGELFF. The DNA of the CDR3 is TGTGCCAGCAGTGTCACTAGCGGGGGGGCCGGTGCCGGGGAGCTGTTTTTT.

This chain uses TRBV6-6 with TRBJ2-1; 7 nucleotides line up with TRBD2. Losses at the gene ends were 5 bases for V and 2 bases for J; bases not matched to a gene: 6. The V gene's germline CDR1 is MNHNY and CDR2 SVGAGI (reference sequence). This CDR3 spans 15 amino acids. This CDR3 reads CASSRTSGPYNEQFF. The CDR3 coding sequence is TGTGCCAGCAGTCGGACTAGTGGGCCCTACAATGAGCAGTTCTTC.

The V call is TRBV6-4, the J call TRBJ2-3; D may be TRBD2 (7 bases). V was clipped by 2 bases and J by 3 bases, with 12 bases between them. Germline V gene data show CDR1 as MRHNA and CDR2 as SNTAGT. This CDR3 is 15 amino acids long. The CDR3 DNA reads TGTGCCAGCAGTGACGGGGGGGCGGAAACAGATACGCAGTATTTT. Translated, it gives CASSDGGAETDTQYF.

The chain employs TRBV6-6 and TRBJ1-4; the D gene is possibly TRBD1 (6 bases). V lost 6 bases and J 6 bases, leaving 11 bases between the germline ends. CDR3 length equals 13 residues. Looked up from germline, CDR1 is MNHNY and CDR2 is SVGAGI (reference sequence). Here the CDR3 reads CASSPGGHEKLFF. CDR3 nucleotide sequence: TGTGCCAGCAGCCCCGGGGGGCATGAAAAACTGTTTTTT.